The rows below give T cell receptor beta chains drawn from one sample of a study of human T cells and chemical hapten exposure. Each CDR3 protein is one row after TCRdb ran MiXCR on the RACE reads. Seen here are 190,000 or so distinct CDR3 sequences, around 25% observed once, and the top ten hold 2% to 2.5%. Sequenced here: whole blood, sampled in connection with sensitization to the hapten diphenylcyclopropenone (DPC). All receptors come from a woman in her forties with alopecia areata. Some clones in this sample may be carry-over from other donors' samples. Each CDR3 is given with its conserved first and last residue. Fields, in order: D gene, J gene, V gene, clone size, CDR3 protein, CDR3 DNA. D genes are given only for firm matches. Clone size, where shown, is once, few, many, or a class for clones that have expanded.

D gene: NA; J gene: TRBJ2-5; V gene: TRBV7-6; clone size: NA; CDR3 protein: CASSLGWLGTQYF; CDR3 DNA: TGTGCCAGCAGCTTAGGGTGGCTGGGGACCCAGTACTTC
D gene: TRBD1; J gene: TRBJ2-4; V gene: TRBV29-1; clone size: NA; CDR3 protein: CSVSRDRLLAKNIQYF; CDR3 DNA: TGCAGCGTGTCCCGGGACAGGCTTCTAGCCAAAAACATTCAGTACTTC
D gene: NA; J gene: TRBJ1-1; V gene: TRBV28; clone size: once; CDR3 protein: CASSLTQAGDTEAFF; CDR3 DNA: TGTGCCAGCAGTTTGACTCAGGCCGGGGACACTGAAGCTTTCTTT
D gene: NA; J gene: TRBJ2-3; V gene: TRBV28; clone size: many; CDR3 protein: CASSPGGTDTQYF; CDR3 DNA: TGTGCCAGCAGCCCGGGGGGCACAGATACGCAGTATTTT
D gene: NA; J gene: TRBJ1-2; V gene: TRBV6-2/TRBV6-3; clone size: NA; CDR3 protein: CASSSGVHYGYTF; CDR3 DNA: TGTGCCAGCAGTTCGGGGGTTCACTATGGCTACACCTTC
D gene: NA; J gene: TRBJ1-4; V gene: TRBV20-1; clone size: few; CDR3 protein: CSARDGTEKLFF; CDR3 DNA: TGCAGTGCACGGGACGGGACCGAAAAACTGTTTTTT
D gene: NA; J gene: TRBJ1-5; V gene: TRBV2; clone size: once; CDR3 protein: CASSETVWDQPQHF; CDR3 DNA: TGTGCCAGCAGTGAAACAGTATGGGATCAGCCCCAGCATTTT
D gene: NA; J gene: TRBJ2-5; V gene: TRBV3-1; clone size: many; CDR3 protein: CASSQETTQYF; CDR3 DNA: TGTGCCAGCAGCCAAGAAACGACCCAGTACTTC
D gene: NA; J gene: TRBJ2-1; V gene: TRBV11-3; clone size: NA; CDR3 protein: CASSSEGNEQFF; CDR3 DNA: TGTGCCAGCAGTTCCGAGGGGAATGAGCAGTTCTTC
D gene: NA; J gene: TRBJ1-4; V gene: TRBV4-1; clone size: NA; CDR3 protein: CASSQGGNLLFF; CDR3 DNA: TGCGCCAGCAGCCAGGGGGGCAATTTACTGTTTTTT
D gene: NA; J gene: TRBJ2-7; V gene: TRBV29-1; clone size: NA; CDR3 protein: CSVDGGPMGGSYEQYF; CDR3 DNA: TGCAGCGTTGACGGGGGCCCGATGGGGGGCTCCTACGAGCAGTACTTC
D gene: TRBD1; J gene: TRBJ2-7; V gene: TRBV7-2; clone size: NA; CDR3 protein: CASSVDRDVIYEQYF; CDR3 DNA: TGTGCCAGCAGCGTCGACAGGGACGTCATCTACGAGCAGTACTTC
D gene: TRBD1; J gene: TRBJ2-7; V gene: TRBV5-1; clone size: NA; CDR3 protein: CASRPTGGQGPLEEQYF; CDR3 DNA: TGCGCCAGCAGGCCCACAGGGGGACAGGGCCCTTTGGAGGAGCAGTACTTC
D gene: NA; J gene: TRBJ1-2; V gene: TRBV12-3/TRBV12-4; clone size: NA; CDR3 protein: CASSLTTLYGYNF; CDR3 DNA: TGTGCCAGCAGTTTAACTACCCTCTATGGCTACAACTTC
D gene: TRBD2; J gene: TRBJ2-1; V gene: TRBV29-1; clone size: NA; CDR3 protein: CSVSSGSRNEQFF; CDR3 DNA: TGCAGCGTTAGTAGCGGGAGTAGAAATGAGCAGTTCTTC
D gene: NA; J gene: TRBJ1-2; V gene: TRBV29-1; clone size: few; CDR3 protein: CSVEEGRNYGYTF; CDR3 DNA: TGCAGCGTTGAAGAGGGGCGCAACTATGGCTACACCTTC
D gene: TRBD1; J gene: TRBJ2-1; V gene: TRBV29-1; clone size: NA; CDR3 protein: CSVWGQAYNEQFF; CDR3 DNA: TGCAGCGTTTGGGGACAGGCCTACAATGAGCAGTTCTTC
D gene: NA; J gene: TRBJ1-2; V gene: TRBV20-1; clone size: NA; CDR3 protein: CSAREAGRGGSYGYTF; CDR3 DNA: TGCAGTGCTAGAGAAGCGGGCAGGGGAGGTTCCTATGGCTACACCTTC